A single sample is the source of the 19 T cell receptor beta chains below, sequenced in a study of tumor-infiltrating lymphocytes in localized non-small cell lung cancer. TCRdb keeps only in-frame clones here, not all; method: immunoSEQ multiplex PCR. Found here are under 8,500 clones, about 74% of them singletons; the top ten hold approximately 12%. Sequenced material: lung tumor tissue. The receptors here all came from a human donor with non-small cell lung cancer.

This chain links TRBV6-5 with TRBJ2-1; D possibly corresponds to TRBD2 (5 bases). Trimming stripped 8 bases from V and 4 bases from J, with 15 bases between. This CDR3 contains 14 residues. Per germline, CDR1 MNHEY and CDR2 SVGAGI. The CDR3 reads CASAWILAYNEQFF. Here the CDR3 DNA reads TGTGCCAGCGCGTGGATTCTAGCTTACAATGAGCAGTTCTTC.

This clone has just one count. CDR3 sequence: CASSLTGVKAGELFF. The DNA for the CDR3 is TGCGCCAGCAGCCTTACAGGGGTAAAGGCCGGGGAGCTGTTTTTT. The V and J genes are TRBV4-1 and TRBJ2-2; the match to TRBD1 covers 7 bases. This CDR3 is built from 15 residues. In germline, CDR1 is MGHRA, CDR2 YSYEKL. After removal of 4 bases from V and 6 bases from J, the junction contained 8 bases not matched to a gene.

The chain recombines TRBV6-1 with TRBJ1-5, with 10 bases that match TRBD1. The CDR3 runs 15 residues. Germline V CDR1 and CDR2: MNHNS, SASEGT. Trimming at V came to 7 bases and at J to 6 bases, leaving 9 bases not matched to a gene. CDR3 bases: TGTGCCAGCACCCCAGGACAGGGGGTAGTTCAGCCCCAGCATTTT. Encoded protein: CASTPGQGVVQPQHF.

V usage is TRBV6-5 and J usage is TRBJ1-2; 10 nucleotides align to TRBD1. CDR1 is MNHEY and CDR2 is SVGAGI in the germline V gene. CDR3 length: 14 amino acids. V trimming: 8 bases; J trimming: 6 bases; junction bases outside the gene matches: 9. The CDR3 region is CASGLTGGNDGYTF. CDR3 bases: TGTGCCAGCGGGTTGACAGGGGGCAACGATGGCTACACCTTC.

The chain couples TRBV18 to TRBJ1-3; D remains ambiguous. Germline assignment: CDR1 KGHSH and CDR2 LQKENI. Trimming cost V 4 bases and J 0 bases, with 7 bases left between them. The CDR3 spans 14 residues. CDR3 residues: CASSQASSGNTIYF. Written as DNA, the CDR3 is TGTGCCAGCTCACAGGCCAGCTCTGGAAACACCATATATTTT. The whole variable domain, remainder taken from reference TRBV18 and TRBJ1-3, is NAGVMQNPRHLVRRRGQEARLRCSPMKGHSHVYWYRQLPEEGLKFMVYLQKENIIDESGMPKERFSAEFPKEGPSILRIQQVVRGDSAAYFCASSQASSGNTIYFGEGSWLTVV.

This clone is medium-sized. The DNA for the CDR3 is TGTGCCAGCAGTGAAGGGGCGCAGACTTCACCCCTCCACTTT. Protein: CASSEGAQTSPLHF. This sequence joins TRBV2 and TRBJ1-6; D is unresolved. V shed 1 base and J shed 9 bases, with 10 bases lying between them. Germline-derived CDR1 and CDR2 are SNHLY and FYNNEI. This CDR3 contains 14 residues. Full variable domain (missing parts from reference TRBV2 and TRBJ1-6): EPEVTQTPSHQVTQMGQEVILRCVPISNHLYFYWYRQILGQKVEFLVSFYNNEISEKSEIFDDQFSVERPDGSNFTLKIRSTKLEDSAMYFCASSEGAQTSPLHFGNGTRLTVT.

This chain uses TRBV6-6 with TRBJ2-7, with TRBD1 as a possible D gene (5 bases). This CDR3 is built from 14 residues. V was trimmed by 0 bases and J by 0 bases, leaving 6 bases between them. In germline, CDR1 is MNHNY, CDR2 SVGAGI (reference sequence). This chain's CDR3 is CASSYSQDSYEQYF. The CDR3 nucleotides read TGTGCCAGCAGTTACTCACAGGACTCCTACGAGCAGTACTTC.

The chain recombines TRBV7-6 with TRBJ2-1; D is undetermined. V lost 1 base, J lost 0 bases, and 10 bases lay in between. The germline V gene encodes CDR1 SGHVS and CDR2 FNYEAQ. The CDR3 is 16 residues long. The CDR3 reads CASSLVGGSSYNEQFF. CDR3 DNA: TGTGCCAGCAGCTTAGTTGGCGGAAGCTCCTACAATGAGCAGTTCTTC.

The gene calls are TRBV30 and TRBJ1-4; 7 bases are shared with TRBD1. The CDR3 is 14 residues long. Per germline, CDR1 GTSNPN and CDR2 SVGIG (reference sequence). V shed 3 bases, J shed 1 base, and the junction held 2 bases outside the gene matches. For the CDR3, the DNA is TGTGCCTGGAGCGGGACAGAAACTAATGAAAAACTGTTTTTT. It translates to CAWSGTETNEKLFF.

The J gene is TRBJ1-2, the V gene TRBV5-1; D is unresolved. The ends were cut back, 7 bases at V and 2 bases at J, with 6 bases in the middle. This CDR3 has 11 residues. Germline CDR1 is SGHRS and CDR2 is YFSETQ. CDR3 in amino acids: CASGENYGYTF. CDR3 DNA: TGCGCCAGCGGGGAGAACTATGGCTACACCTTC. The variable domain in full, with the rest retrieved from reference TRBV5-1 and TRBJ1-2, is KAGVTQTPRYLIKTRGQQVTLSCSPISGHRSVSWYQQTPGQGLQFLFEYFSETQRNKGNFPGRFSGRQFSNSRSEMNVSTLELGDSALYLCASGENYGYTFGSGTRLTVV.

This clone appeared a single time. The V and J genes are TRBV19 and TRBJ1-6; D may be TRBD1 (5 bases). The CDR3 consists of 16 residues. V was clipped by 6 bases and J by 0 bases, with 12 bases between them. From germline, CDR1 is LNHDA and CDR2 SQIVND (reference sequence). This CDR3 is CASRPPGPSYNSPLHF. The CDR3 nucleotides read TGTGCCAGTAGACCCCCGGGGCCCTCCTATAATTCACCCCTCCACTTT.

This sequence joins TRBV4-1 and TRBJ1-1, with 7 nucleotides matching TRBD1. This CDR3 region has 14 residues. The V and J ends lost 8 bases and 2 bases, in that order; junction bases with no gene match: 8. Germline V lookup: CDR1 MGHRA, CDR2 YSYEKL. For the CDR3, the DNA is TGCGCCAGCCAGGGGGTTGGGGGTAACACTGAAGCTTTCTTT. Translation gives CASQGVGGNTEAFF.

V and J are TRBV7-8 and TRBJ2-2; the D is unclear. Germline loops: CDR1 SGHVS, CDR2 FQNEAQ. V dropped 6 bases and J dropped 0 bases, with 11 bases sitting between them. The CDR3 is made up of 15 amino acids. The CDR3 DNA follows: TGTGCCAGCAGACCGAGGCGGTCGAACACCGGGGAGCTGTTTTTT. Residues: CASRPRRSNTGELFF.

The chain has TRBV9 and TRBJ1-2; 8 bases are shared with TRBD1. Trimming cost V 2 bases and J 5 bases; bases outside gene matches: 5. CDR3 size: 14 residues. Germline V CDR1 and CDR2: SGDLS, YYNGEE. The CDR3 protein is CASSVGDRSYGYTF. As DNA, the CDR3 is TGTGCCAGCAGCGTGGGGGACAGGTCTTATGGCTACACCTTC.

The chain couples TRBV6-6 to TRBJ2-7; tentative D call: TRBD2 (6 bases). The CDR3 is 16 residues long. Trimming shortened V by 5 bases and J by 3 bases, and 20 bases separated the two germline ends. Germline V lookup: CDR1 MNHNY, CDR2 SVGAGI (reference sequence). For the CDR3, the DNA is TGTGCCAGCAGTACCGGGGGTGGGCAGGCAAACTACGAGCAGTACTTC. It codes for CASSTGGGQANYEQYF.

The V call is TRBV20-1, the J call TRBJ2-1, with TRBD2 matching 7 bases. CDR3 length: 11 residues. The junction had 6 bases not matched to a gene; V was cut back by 5 bases and J by 11 bases. Germline assignment: CDR1 DFQATT and CDR2 SNEGSKA (reference sequence). The CDR3 sequence: CSAETSLKQFF. In DNA, the CDR3 is TGCAGTGCTGAGACTAGCTTGAAGCAGTTCTTC.

This clone was seen only a few times. The chain recombines TRBV5-4 with TRBJ1-2, with 8 bases matching TRBD1. The CDR3 spans 18 residues. Unmatched junction bases numbered 19, after V lost 4 bases and J lost 5 bases. Germline V gene sequence: CDR1 SGHNT, CDR2 YYREEE (reference sequence). As DNA, the CDR3 is TGTGCCAGCAGCCCCCAAGGTGCAGGGGGCGCGGTATCGTATGGCTACACCTTC. Translating gives CASSPQGAGGAVSYGYTF.

The V gene is TRBV11-3, the J gene TRBJ2-1; D might be TRBD2 (5 bases). Germline V gives CDR1 SGHNT, CDR2 YENEEA. V lost 4 bases to trimming and J lost 5 bases, with 15 bases between them. The CDR3 has 15 amino acids. The CDR3, as DNA: TGTGCCAGCAGCTCGACGTATAGCGCGAACAATGAGCAGTTCTTC. It yields the protein CASSSTYSANNEQFF.

The chain recombines TRBV19 with TRBJ1-1; D remains unclear. Germline CDR1 is LNHDA and CDR2 is SQIVND (reference sequence). V shed 2 bases and J shed 0 bases, with 10 bases lying between them. The CDR3 totals 15 residues. For the CDR3, the DNA is TGTGCCAGTAGTATATCTCTGATCGTGAACACTGAAGCTTTCTTT. Translating gives CASSISLIVNTEAFF.